This T cell receptor (beta chain) was identified in a study of T cell changes during pregnancy in multiple sclerosis. This CDR3 contains 14 residues. The V end lost 4 bases, the J end lost 2 bases, and 11 bases lay between the germline ends. Per the germline V gene, CDR1 is LNHDA and CDR2 is SQIVND (reference sequence). The method was immunoSEQ multiplex PCR; TCRdb's version includes in-frame clones alone and lacks a portion of them. The data hold about 120,000 clones, with under 95% observed a single time. The chain employs TRBV19 and TRBJ1-2, with D uncertain. The starting material was peripheral blood, obtained before pregnancy. The TCR comes from a female donor with multiple sclerosis, enrolled in a pregnancy study. The CDR3 DNA follows: TGTGCCAGTAGTAGGGAGGCGGTGAACTATGGCTACACCTTC. Translation: CASSREAVNYGYTF.